Below, 23 T cell receptor beta chains from the same sample are listed, as sequenced in a study of blood T cell repertoires in COVID-19. Some clones are missing from TCRdb's copy, which holds only in-frame ones; the method was immunoSEQ multiplex PCR. The sample yields roughly 700,000 clones, 75% to 90% seen once. Sequenced input: peripheral blood. Receptors originate from a woman aged 18-29 years with acute or convalescent COVID-19.

The chain is built from TRBV2 and TRBJ2-3; D may be TRBD2 (6 bases). Germline CDR1 SNHLY, CDR2 FYNNEI. The CDR3 runs to 14 residues. Between the trimmed V and J ends, which lost 6 bases and 0 bases, there was a span of 10 bases. CDR3 amino acids: CASRWDWSTDTQYF. The CDR3 nucleotides are TGTGCCAGCAGGTGGGACTGGAGCACAGATACGCAGTATTTT.

This chain uses TRBV7-9 with TRBJ2-7; possibly TRBD1 for D (5 bases). V gave up 5 bases and J gave up 4 bases, with 15 bases separating them. This CDR3 is built from 14 residues. Germline CDR1 and CDR2: SEHNR and FQNEAQ (reference sequence). CDR3 region: CASSQDTAQYEQYF. CDR3 DNA sequence: TGTGCCAGCAGCCAGGACACGGCGCAATACGAGCAGTACTTC.

This sequence joins TRBV2 and TRBJ2-1; 7 bases are shared with TRBD1. V shed 5 bases, J shed 4 bases, and the junction held 8 bases outside the gene matches. This CDR3 comprises 15 residues. Germline-derived CDR1 and CDR2 are SNHLY and FYNNEI. This CDR3 reads CASSRDRGEYNEQFF. As DNA, the CDR3 is TGTGCCAGCAGTAGGGACAGAGGGGAATACAATGAGCAGTTCTTC.

This chain links TRBV18 with TRBJ2-1, with TRBD2 as a possible D gene (5 bases). The V gene lost 2 bases and the J gene lost 8 bases, with 13 bases spanning the gap. Germline CDR1 is KGHSH and CDR2 is LQKENI. This CDR3 is 14 amino acids long. The CDR3 protein is CASSPFRGRDEQFF. CDR3 coding DNA: TGTGCCAGCTCACCATTTCGGGGTAGGGATGAGCAGTTCTTC.

This chain uses TRBV5-8 with TRBJ1-5; D possibly corresponds to TRBD1 (6 bases). The CDR3 has 15 amino acids. Per the germline V gene, CDR1 is SGHTS and CDR2 is YDEGEE. V lost 4 bases and J 2 bases, leaving 13 bases between the germline ends. CDR3 nucleotide sequence: TGTGCCAGCAGCAGGCCAAGGACAGGCAATCAGCCCCAGCATTTT. Translating gives CASSRPRTGNQPQHF.

This clone was counted a single time. This chain connects TRBV7-9 to TRBJ2-2, with 11 bases identical to TRBD2. CDR3 length equals 15 residues. In germline, CDR1 is SEHNR, CDR2 FQNEAQ (reference sequence). V was clipped by 7 bases and J by 4 bases; unmatched bases: 5. This chain's CDR3 is CASITSGGGTGELFF. DNA for the CDR3: TGTGCCAGCATTACTAGCGGGGGCGGCACCGGGGAGCTGTTTTTT.

Comments on this clone: An end of the junction differs from the germline gene, which may be a read error. The chain joins TRBV25-1 to TRBJ2-3, with a possible D match to TRBD2 (6 bases). The CDR3 runs 16 residues. Germline lookup yields CDR1 MGHDK and CDR2 SYGVNS. In DNA, the CDR3 is TGTGCCAGCAGCGAATGGCAGCGGACGGAGGGAGATACGCAGTATTTT. Its protein is CASSEWQRTEGDTQYF.

The rearrangement links TRBV5-1 to TRBJ1-4; 7 nucleotides match TRBD1. After removal of 3 bases from V and 5 bases from J, the junction contained 7 bases not matched to a gene. Looked up from germline, CDR1 is SGHRS and CDR2 is YFSETQ. The CDR3 runs to 15 residues. CDR3 bases: TGCGCCAGCAGCTATAGGGACAGAGTAAATGAAAAACTGTTTTTT. The encoded protein is CASSYRDRVNEKLFF.

The V and J genes are TRBV5-1 and TRBJ2-3; TRBD2 might be the D (6 bases). This CDR3 is built from 16 residues. The V and J ends lost 4 bases and 0 bases respectively, with 15 bases between them. Germline CDR1 is SGHRS and CDR2 is YFSETQ. The CDR3 sequence: CASSPDYPSSTDTQYF. CDR3 bases: TGCGCCAGCAGCCCGGACTACCCCTCTAGCACAGATACGCAGTATTTT.

This chain's CDR3 is CASRIDRGEQYF. The CDR3 DNA sequence: TGTGCCAGCAGAATCGACAGGGGCGAGCAGTACTTC. This chain connects TRBV27 to TRBJ2-7; 8 nucleotides match TRBD1. The CDR3 is 12 residues long. J gave up 6 bases and V 6 bases, and 4 bases lay outside the gene matches. From germline, CDR1 is MNHEY and CDR2 SMNVEV (reference sequence).

As to this clone: Other DNA sequences of this sample code for an identical CDR3. The chain combines TRBV6-5 with TRBJ2-1, with 11 bases fitting TRBD1. This CDR3 has 15 amino acids. The trim removed 4 bases at V and 3 bases at J, leaving 2 bases unmatched. The germline CDR1 and CDR2 sequences are MNHEY and SVGAGI. The CDR3 reads CASSSGTGGYNEQFF. The DNA for the CDR3 is TGTGCCAGCAGTTCCGGGACAGGGGGCTACAATGAGCAGTTCTTC.

A single count supports this clone. J is TRBJ1-2 and V is TRBV5-1; 8 nucleotides match TRBD1. This CDR3 is 14 amino acids long. V shed 1 base and J 4 bases; nucleotides not matched to a gene: 3. Germline values: CDR1 SGHRS, CDR2 YFSETQ. This CDR3 is CASSLTTGGYGYTF. The CDR3 DNA sequence: TGCGCCAGCAGCTTGACCACAGGGGGCTATGGCTACACCTTC. Filled out from reference TRBV5-1 and TRBJ1-2, the complete variable domain reads KAGVTQTPRYLIKTRGQQVTLSCSPISGHRSVSWYQQTPGQGLQFLFEYFSETQRNKGNFPGRFSGRQFSNSRSEMNVSTLELGDSALYLCASSLTTGGYGYTFGSGTRLTVV.

The chain links TRBV7-6 to TRBJ1-2, with D possibly being TRBD1 (5 bases). Germline V gives CDR1 SGHVS, CDR2 FNYEAQ. The CDR3 loop spans 20 amino acids. The germline V and J ends were trimmed by 5 bases and 5 bases, with 33 bases remaining between them. The chain's CDR3 is CASSPWPRVGQPRSRYGYTF. CDR3 DNA sequence: TGTGCCAGCAGCCCATGGCCCCGGGTCGGACAACCGCGAAGTCGGTATGGCTACACCTTC.

The V gene is TRBV19, the J gene TRBJ1-4, with 10 bases aligning to TRBD1. Germline loops: CDR1 LNHDA, CDR2 SQIVND (reference sequence). This CDR3 comprises 16 residues. The ends lost 3 bases at V and 6 bases at J; junction bases unmatched: 7. The CDR3 loop is CASSIRDRGGDEKLFF. DNA of the CDR3: TGTGCCAGTAGTATCCGGGACAGGGGTGGGGATGAAAAACTGTTTTTT.

The chain uses TRBV6-1 and TRBJ1-3, with 8 bases aligning to TRBD1. Germline V gives CDR1 MNHNS, CDR2 SASEGT. There are 15 residues in the CDR3. V lost 10 bases, J lost 0 bases, and 8 bases stayed unmatched. DNA of the CDR3: TGTGCCACCACTACAGGGGGTTTCTCTGGAAACACCATATATTTT. It specifies CATTTGGFSGNTIYF.

The CDR3 is CASSYLQGPIGYTF. In DNA form, the CDR3 reads TGTGCCAGCAGCTACCTACAGGGCCCCATTGGCTACACCTTC. The genes are TRBV2 and TRBJ1-2; weak D call: TRBD1 (6 bases). The CDR3 has 14 amino acids. Germline assignment: CDR1 SNHLY and CDR2 FYNNEI. Trimming removed 6 bases at V and 7 bases at J, with 18 bases between.

This clone was picked up one time. The chain employs TRBV19 and TRBJ1-2; a possible D gene is TRBD1 (5 bases). V lost 7 bases, J lost 5 bases, and 20 bases lay in between. Germline-derived CDR1 and CDR2 are LNHDA and SQIVND (reference sequence). The CDR3 is 15 residues long. The CDR3 nucleotides read TGTGCCAGTATCAATCCCCTGAGGGGAGGATATGGCTACACCTTC. Its protein is CASINPLRGGYGYTF.

Remarks on this clone: The same CDR3 is also encoded by other DNA sequences in this sample. The chain combines TRBV2 with TRBJ1-6, with D perhaps TRBD1 (6 bases). This CDR3 comprises 12 residues. Trimming took off 4 bases at V and 8 bases at J, with 6 bases between the two ends. Germline V gene data show CDR1 as SNHLY and CDR2 as FYNNEI. In nucleotides, the CDR3 is TGTGCCAGCAGTGGACAGGATTCACCCCTCCACTTT. Encoded protein: CASSGQDSPLHF. Supplemented by reference TRBV2 and TRBJ1-6, the full variable domain reads EPEVTQTPSHQVTQMGQEVILRCVPISNHLYFYWYRQILGQKVEFLVSFYNNEISEKSEIFDDQFSVERPDGSNFTLKIRSTKLEDSAMYFCASSGQDSPLHFGNGTRLTVT.

This sequence joins TRBV6-4 and TRBJ2-2; 8 nucleotides agree with TRBD2. Per the germline V gene, CDR1 is MRHNA and CDR2 is SNTAGT. The CDR3 sequence is 14 residues long. V gave up 2 bases and J gave up 4 bases; unmatched junction bases: 0. The CDR3 reads CASSDAGGTGELFF. DNA for the CDR3: TGTGCCAGCAGTGACGCGGGGGGCACCGGGGAGCTGTTTTTT.

The chain links TRBV5-4 to TRBJ1-1; possible D gene TRBD1, 5 bases. Germline loops: CDR1 SGHNT, CDR2 YYREEE (reference sequence). Trimming cost V 4 bases and J 7 bases, with 11 bases left between them. The CDR3 loop spans 12 amino acids. Here the CDR3 reads CASSATDSEAFF. CDR3 nucleotide sequence: TGTGCCAGCAGCGCGACCGACAGTGAAGCTTTCTTT.

V usage is TRBV15 and J usage is TRBJ2-1, with 7 bases that match TRBD2. There are 17 residues in the CDR3. CDR1 is LNHNV and CDR2 is YYDKDF in the germline V gene (reference sequence). Trimming removed 2 bases from V and 3 bases from J; junction bases left unmatched: 10. The CDR3, as DNA: TGTGCCACCAGCAGACCACCGTTTCGGGGGGTCTACAATGAGCAGTTCTTC. This gives the protein CATSRPPFRGVYNEQFF.

The rearrangement uses TRBV12-5 and TRBJ1-2; D gene ambiguous. The CDR3 runs 14 residues. Germline V gives CDR1 LGHNT, CDR2 FRNRAP. Trimming pared 3 bases from V and 4 bases from J, leaving 12 bases between. The CDR3 here is CASGFLAQLYGYTF. The CDR3 DNA reads TGTGCTAGTGGTTTTTTGGCACAGCTCTATGGCTACACCTTC.

The V call is TRBV2, the J call TRBJ2-7, with D perhaps matching TRBD2 (6 bases). The CDR3 sequence is 12 residues long. Trimming removed 6 bases from V and 4 bases from J, with 10 bases in between. CDR1 is SNHLY and CDR2 is FYNNEI in the germline V gene. This CDR3 is CASRVGGYEQYF. The CDR3 DNA reads TGTGCCAGCAGGGTCGGGGGTTACGAGCAGTACTTC.